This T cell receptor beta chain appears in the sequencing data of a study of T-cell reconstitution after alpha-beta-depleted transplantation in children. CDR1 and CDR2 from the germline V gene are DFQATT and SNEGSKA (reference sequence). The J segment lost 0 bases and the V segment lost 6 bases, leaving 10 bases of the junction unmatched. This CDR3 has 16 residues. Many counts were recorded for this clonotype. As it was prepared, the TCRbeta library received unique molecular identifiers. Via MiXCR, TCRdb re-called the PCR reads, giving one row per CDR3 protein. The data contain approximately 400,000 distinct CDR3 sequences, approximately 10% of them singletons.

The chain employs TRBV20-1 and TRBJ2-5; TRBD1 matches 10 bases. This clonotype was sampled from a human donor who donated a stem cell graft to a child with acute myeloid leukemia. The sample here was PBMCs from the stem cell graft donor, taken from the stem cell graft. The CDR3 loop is CSAPRRDRGNQETQYF. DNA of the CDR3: TGCAGTGCCCCCCGTCGGGACAGGGGAAACCAAGAGACCCAGTACTTC.